A selection of T cell receptor beta chains follows, all from one sample in a study of blood T cell repertoires in COVID-19. Produced via immunoSEQ multiplex PCR; TCRdb's table is partial and in-frame only. Of 300,000 to 450,000 clones in the sample, about nine tenths were seen once. Input material: peripheral blood. These receptors originate from a woman in her sixties with COVID-19, enrolled during active disease. The conserved cysteine and the conserved F or W are not part of the CDR3 here.

cdr3_aa cdr3_length j_call v_call
AWSADSSSYEQY 12 TRBJ2-7 TRBV30
ASSPRQDNQPQH 12 TRBJ1-5 TRBV18
ASSPWTGAHQPQH 13 TRBJ1-5 TRBV7-8
ASSPLTSGAIYEQY 14 TRBJ2-7 TRBV5-6
ASSWEGVQSSSNEQF 15 TRBJ2-1 TRBV28
ASSFTFGGDTEAF 13 TRBJ1-1 TRBV6-5
ASSSLAGGSYEQY 13 TRBJ2-7 TRBV5-4
ASSVGWGGSPLH 12 TRBJ1-6 TRBV9
ASRDRGPRQF 10 TRBJ2-1 TRBV28
ASSQLLGGASSYNEQF 16 TRBJ2-1 TRBV4-2
ASSLGQGVDTIY 12 TRBJ1-3 TRBV18
ASRLQGANYGYT 12 TRBJ1-2 TRBV7-9
ASSLGGRNRANEKLF 15 TRBJ1-4 TRBV5-4
SVVSGDEKLF 10 TRBJ1-4 TRBV29-1
ASSQGRDLYNEQF 13 TRBJ2-1 TRBV4-1
ASSYYREEQY 10 TRBJ2-7 TRBV7-2